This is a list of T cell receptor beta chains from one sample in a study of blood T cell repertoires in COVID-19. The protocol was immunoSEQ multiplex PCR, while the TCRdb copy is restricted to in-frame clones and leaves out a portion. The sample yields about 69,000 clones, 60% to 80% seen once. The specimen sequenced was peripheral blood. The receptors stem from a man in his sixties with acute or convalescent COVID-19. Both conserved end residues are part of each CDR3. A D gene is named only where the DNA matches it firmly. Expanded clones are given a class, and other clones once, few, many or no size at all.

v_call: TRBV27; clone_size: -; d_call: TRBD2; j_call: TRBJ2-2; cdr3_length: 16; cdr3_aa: CASSLPLRGSTGELFF; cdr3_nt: TGTGCCAGCAGTTTACCTTTGCGGGGGAGCACCGGGGAGCTGTTTTTT
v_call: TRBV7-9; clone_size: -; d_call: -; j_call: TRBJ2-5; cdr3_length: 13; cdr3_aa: CASSAGLGETQYF; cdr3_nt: TGTGCCAGCAGCGCGGGGCTGGGAGAGACCCAGTACTTC
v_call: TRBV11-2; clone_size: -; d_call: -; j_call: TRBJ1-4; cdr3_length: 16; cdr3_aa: CASSLDVLGAGEKLFF; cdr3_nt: TGTGCCAGCAGCTTAGATGTTCTAGGGGCAGGGGAAAAACTGTTTTTT
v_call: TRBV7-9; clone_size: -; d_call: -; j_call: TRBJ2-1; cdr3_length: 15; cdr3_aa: CASSPKHRVGNEQFF; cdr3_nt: TGTGCCAGCAGTCCGAAACACAGGGTGGGGAATGAGCAGTTCTTC
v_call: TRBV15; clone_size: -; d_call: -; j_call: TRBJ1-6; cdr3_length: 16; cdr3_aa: CATSRDPGIENSPLHF; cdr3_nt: TGTGCCACCAGCAGAGATCCGGGGATTGAGAATTCACCCCTCCACTTT
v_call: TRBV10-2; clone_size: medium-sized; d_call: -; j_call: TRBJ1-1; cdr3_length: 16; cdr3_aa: CASSESQGTPNTEAFF; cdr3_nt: TGCGCCAGCAGTGAGTCGCAGGGGACACCGAACACTGAAGCTTTCTTT
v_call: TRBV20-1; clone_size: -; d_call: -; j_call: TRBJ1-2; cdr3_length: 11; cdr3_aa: CSAGGLVGYTF; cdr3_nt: TGCAGTGCGGGGGGTCTAGTGGGCTACACCTTC
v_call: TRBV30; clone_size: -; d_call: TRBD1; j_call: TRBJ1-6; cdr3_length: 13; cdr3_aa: CAWSTRDRAPLHF; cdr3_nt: TGTGCCTGGAGTACCCGGGACAGGGCTCCCCTCCACTTT
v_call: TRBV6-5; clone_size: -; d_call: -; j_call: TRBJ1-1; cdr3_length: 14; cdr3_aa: CASTLRGESYEAFF; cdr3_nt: TGTGCCAGCACCCTCCGCGGGGAAAGCTATGAAGCTTTCTTT
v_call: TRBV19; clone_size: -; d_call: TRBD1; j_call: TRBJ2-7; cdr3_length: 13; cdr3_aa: CASSLTGTGEQYF; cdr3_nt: TGTGCCAGTAGTTTGACCGGGACAGGGGAGCAGTACTTC
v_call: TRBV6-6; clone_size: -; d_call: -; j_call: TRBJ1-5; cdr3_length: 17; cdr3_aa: CASSQPTRDSFNQPQHF; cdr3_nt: TGTGCCAGCAGTCAACCCACGCGGGACTCCTTTAACCAGCCCCAGCATTTT
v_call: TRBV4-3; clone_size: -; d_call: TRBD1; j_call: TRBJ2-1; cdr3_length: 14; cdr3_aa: CASGYGQGANEQFF; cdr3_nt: TGCGCCAGCGGCTACGGACAGGGCGCCAATGAGCAGTTCTTC
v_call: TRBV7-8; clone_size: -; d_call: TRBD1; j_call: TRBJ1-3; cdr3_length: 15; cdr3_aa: CASSLDRGYGNTIYF; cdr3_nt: TGTGCCAGCAGTCTGGACAGGGGGTATGGAAACACCATATATTTT
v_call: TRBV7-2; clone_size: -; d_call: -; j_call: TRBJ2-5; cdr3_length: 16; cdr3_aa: CASSPKFQAPIETQYF; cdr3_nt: TGTGCCAGCAGCCCCAAGTTCCAAGCTCCTATTGAGACCCAGTACTTC
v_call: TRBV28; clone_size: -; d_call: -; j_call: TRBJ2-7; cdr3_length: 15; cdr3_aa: CASTLGTSVTLEQYF; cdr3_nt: TGTGCCAGCACCCTTGGGACATCTGTGACCCTCGAGCAGTACTTC
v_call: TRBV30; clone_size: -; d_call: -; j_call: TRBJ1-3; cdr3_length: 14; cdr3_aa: CAWMPGGLKNTIYF; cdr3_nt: TGTGCCTGGATGCCGGGGGGGCTGAAAAACACCATATATTTT
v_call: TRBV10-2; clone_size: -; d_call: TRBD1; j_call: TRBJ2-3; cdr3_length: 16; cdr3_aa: CASTHMGQGGSDTQYF; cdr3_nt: TGCGCCAGCACTCACATGGGACAGGGGGGCTCCGATACGCAGTATTTT
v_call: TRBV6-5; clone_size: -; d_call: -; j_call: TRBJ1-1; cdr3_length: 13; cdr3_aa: CASTKQGSTEAFF; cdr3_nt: TGTGCCAGCACCAAACAGGGCTCTACTGAAGCTTTCTTT
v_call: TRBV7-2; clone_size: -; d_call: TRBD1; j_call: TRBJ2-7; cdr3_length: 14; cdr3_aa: CASSQTGASYEQYF; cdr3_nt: TGTGCCAGCAGCCAGACAGGGGCATCCTACGAGCAGTACTTC
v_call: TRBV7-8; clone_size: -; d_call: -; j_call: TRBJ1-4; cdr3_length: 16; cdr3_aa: CASSLAHRNEYEKLFF; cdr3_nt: TGTGCCAGCAGCTTAGCTCACAGGAACGAGTATGAAAAACTGTTTTTT
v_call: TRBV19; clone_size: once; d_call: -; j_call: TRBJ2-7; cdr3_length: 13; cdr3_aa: CASSVQGLGEQYF; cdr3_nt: TGTGCCAGTAGTGTACAGGGTTTAGGCGAGCAGTACTTC
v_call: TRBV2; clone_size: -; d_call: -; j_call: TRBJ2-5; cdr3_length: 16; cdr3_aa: CASINEGGPVSETQYF; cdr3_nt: TGTGCCAGCATCAATGAGGGGGGGCCGGTCTCGGAGACCCAGTACTTC
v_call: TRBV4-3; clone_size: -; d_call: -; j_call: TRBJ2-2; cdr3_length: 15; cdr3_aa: CASRDLPPNTGELFF; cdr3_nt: TGCGCCAGCAGGGACTTACCGCCGAACACCGGGGAGCTGTTTTTT
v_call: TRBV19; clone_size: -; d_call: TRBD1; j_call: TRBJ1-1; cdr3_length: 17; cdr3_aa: CASSSKGATPKNTEAFF; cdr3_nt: TGTGCCAGTAGTTCGAAGGGGGCCACTCCCAAGAACACTGAAGCTTTCTTT
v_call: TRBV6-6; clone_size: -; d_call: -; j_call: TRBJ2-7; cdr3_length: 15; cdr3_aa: CASRPDFRVSYEQYF; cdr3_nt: TGTGCCAGCAGGCCAGATTTCAGGGTCTCCTACGAGCAGTACTTC
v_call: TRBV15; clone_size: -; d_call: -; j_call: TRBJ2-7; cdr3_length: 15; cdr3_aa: CATSRETVHTYEQYF; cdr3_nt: TGTGCCACCAGCAGAGAGACAGTCCACACCTACGAGCAGTACTTC
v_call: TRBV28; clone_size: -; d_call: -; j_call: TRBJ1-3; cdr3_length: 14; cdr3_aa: CASSPGRIGNTIYF; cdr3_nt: TGTGCCAGCAGCCCCGGGAGAATTGGAAACACCATATATTTT
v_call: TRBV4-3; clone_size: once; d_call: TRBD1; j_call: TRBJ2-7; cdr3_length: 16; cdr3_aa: CASSHSRDRSSYEQYF; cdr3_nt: TGCGCCAGCAGCCATTCACGGGACAGAAGCTCCTACGAGCAGTACTTC
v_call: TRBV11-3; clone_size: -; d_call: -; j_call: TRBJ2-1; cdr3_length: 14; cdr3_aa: CASSYSLSYNEQFF; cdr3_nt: TGTGCCAGCAGCTATTCACTTTCCTACAATGAGCAGTTCTTC
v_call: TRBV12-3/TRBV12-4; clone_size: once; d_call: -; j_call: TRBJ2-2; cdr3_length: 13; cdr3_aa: CASSPQGLGELFF; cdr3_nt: TGTGCCAGCAGCCCACAGGGTTTGGGGGAGCTGTTTTTT
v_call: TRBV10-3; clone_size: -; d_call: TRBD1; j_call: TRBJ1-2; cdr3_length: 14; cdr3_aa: CAIASGQGIYGYTF; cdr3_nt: TGTGCCATTGCCTCGGGACAGGGGATCTATGGCTACACCTTC
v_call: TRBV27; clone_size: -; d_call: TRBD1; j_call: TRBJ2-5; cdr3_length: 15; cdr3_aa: CASSPDRGQRETQYF; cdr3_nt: TGTGCCAGCAGCCCGGACAGGGGGCAGCGAGAGACCCAGTACTTC
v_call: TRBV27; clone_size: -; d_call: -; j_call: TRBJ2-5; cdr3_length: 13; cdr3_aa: CASSITGKETQYF; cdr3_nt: TGTGCCAGCAGCATCACAGGGAAGGAGACCCAGTACTTC
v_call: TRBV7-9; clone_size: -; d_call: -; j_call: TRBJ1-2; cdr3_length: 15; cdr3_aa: CASSYFLQGGYGYTF; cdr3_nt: TGTGCCAGCAGCTATTTTCTCCAGGGAGGCTATGGCTACACCTTC
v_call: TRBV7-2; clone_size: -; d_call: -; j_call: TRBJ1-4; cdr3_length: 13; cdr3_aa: CASSFGVNEKLFF; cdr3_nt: TGTGCCAGCAGCTTCGGAGTTAATGAAAAACTGTTTTTT
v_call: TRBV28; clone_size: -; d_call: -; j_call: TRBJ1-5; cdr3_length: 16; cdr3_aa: CASRGGTGYSNQPQHF; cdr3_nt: TGTGCCAGCAGGGGAGGGACTGGATATAGCAATCAGCCCCAGCATTTT